This section outlines one T cell receptor (beta chain) sequence together with its context. The sample belongs to a study of blood T cell repertoires in COVID-19. TCRdb's copy holds only in-frame clones and misses some; the assay was immunoSEQ multiplex PCR. The sample records around 250,000 clones, roughly nine tenths being singletons. The TCR sequence derives from a man in his 60s with acute or convalescent COVID-19. Sample: peripheral blood.

CDR3 DNA: TGTGCCAGCATCAAGTCAGGGACAGCAAATTCACCCCTCCACTTT. This codes for CASIKSGTANSPLHF. This chain links TRBV25-1 with TRBJ1-6, with TRBD1 matching over 7 bases. CDR1 is MGHDK and CDR2 is SYGVNS in the germline V gene. J lost 7 bases, V lost 7 bases, and 10 bases had no gene match. This CDR3 has 15 residues. The full variable domain, its missing parts supplied by reference TRBV25-1 and TRBJ1-6, is EADIYQTPRYLVIGTGKKITLECSQTMGHDKMYWYQQDPGMELHLIHYSYGVNSTEKGDLSSESTVSRIRTEHFPLTLESARPSHTSQYLCASIKSGTANSPLHFGNGTRLTVT.